This passage covers 3 T cell receptor beta chains from one sample sequenced in a study of blood T cell repertoires in COVID-19. The protocol was immunoSEQ multiplex PCR, while the TCRdb copy is restricted to in-frame clones and leaves out a portion. The sample holds 60,000 to 80,000 clones, roughly 92% seen once. Sequenced input: peripheral blood. Every receptor here comes from a human donor in a cohort sampled during active COVID-19.

In this sample, this clone turned up once. V and J are TRBV18 and TRBJ1-1; D is unresolved. Looked up from germline, CDR1 is KGHSH and CDR2 is LQKENI. V was cut by 10 bases and J by 5 bases, with 17 bases left in between. The CDR3 has 13 residues. The CDR3 sequence is CAIKANRATEAFF. The CDR3, as DNA: TGTGCCATCAAGGCAAACAGAGCTACTGAAGCTTTCTTT.

This clone was seen just once. The chain couples TRBV2 to TRBJ2-1; 11 bases agree with TRBD2. CDR1 is SNHLY and CDR2 is FYNNEI in the germline V gene. The junction had 5 bases not matched to a gene; V was cut back by 6 bases and J by 4 bases. The CDR3 loop spans 15 amino acids. The CDR3 DNA reads TGTGCCAGCAGAGAGCGGACTAGCGGGTACAATGAGCAGTTCTTC. It encodes CASRERTSGYNEQFF.

The gene calls are TRBV18 and TRBJ2-7; 7 positions match TRBD1. The CDR3 loop spans 17 amino acids. The germline V gene has CDR1 KGHSH and CDR2 LQKENI. With 3 bases clipped from V and 3 bases from J, the junction kept 14 bases outside the gene matches. As DNA, the CDR3 is TGTGCCAGCTCACCGAGACGGGCAGGGCAGGGGGACTACGAGCAGTACTTC. Its translation is CASSPRRAGQGDYEQYF.